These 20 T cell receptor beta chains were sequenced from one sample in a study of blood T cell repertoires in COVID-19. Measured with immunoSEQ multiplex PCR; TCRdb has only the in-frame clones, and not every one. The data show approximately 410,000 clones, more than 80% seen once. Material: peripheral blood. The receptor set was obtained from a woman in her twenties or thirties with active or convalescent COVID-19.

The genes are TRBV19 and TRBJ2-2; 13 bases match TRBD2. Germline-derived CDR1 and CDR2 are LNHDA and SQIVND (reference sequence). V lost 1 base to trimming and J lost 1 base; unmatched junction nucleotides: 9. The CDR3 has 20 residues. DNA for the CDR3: TGTGCCAGTAGTATAGTCCAGTGGACTAGCGGGGGAGAGAACACCGGGGAGCTGTTTTTT. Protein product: CASSIVQWTSGGENTGELFF.

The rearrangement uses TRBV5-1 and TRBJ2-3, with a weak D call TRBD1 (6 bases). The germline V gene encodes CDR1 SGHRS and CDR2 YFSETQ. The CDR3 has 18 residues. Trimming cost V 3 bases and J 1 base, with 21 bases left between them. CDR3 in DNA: TGCGCCAGCAGCTCCCCCCCGGAACAGGGTGAGGGCACAGATACGCAGTATTTT. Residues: CASSSPPEQGEGTDTQYF.

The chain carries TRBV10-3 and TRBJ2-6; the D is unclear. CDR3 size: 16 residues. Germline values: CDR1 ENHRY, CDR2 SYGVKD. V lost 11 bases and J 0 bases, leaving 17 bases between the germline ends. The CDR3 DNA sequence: TGTGCCGCATCGTCAGGCCTTAGCTCTGGGGCCAACGTCCTGACTTTC. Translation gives CAASSGLSSGANVLTF.

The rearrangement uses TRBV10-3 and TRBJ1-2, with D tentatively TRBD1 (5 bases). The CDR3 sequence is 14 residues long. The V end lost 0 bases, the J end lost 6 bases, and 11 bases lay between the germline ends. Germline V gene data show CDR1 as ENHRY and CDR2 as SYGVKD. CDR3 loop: CAISESWAGNGYTF. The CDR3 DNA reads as TGTGCCATCAGTGAGTCTTGGGCAGGGAATGGCTACACCTTC.

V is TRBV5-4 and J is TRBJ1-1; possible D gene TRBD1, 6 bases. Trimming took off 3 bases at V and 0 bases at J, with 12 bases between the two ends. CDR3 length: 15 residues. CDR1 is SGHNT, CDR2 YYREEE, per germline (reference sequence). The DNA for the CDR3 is TGTGCCAGCAGCTGGATGGACAGTTTGAACACTGAAGCTTTCTTT. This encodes CASSWMDSLNTEAFF.

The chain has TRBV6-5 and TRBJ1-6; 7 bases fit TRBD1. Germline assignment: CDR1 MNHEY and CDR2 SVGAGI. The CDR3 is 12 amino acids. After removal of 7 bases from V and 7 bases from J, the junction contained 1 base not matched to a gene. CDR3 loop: CASTGGNSPLHF. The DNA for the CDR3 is TGTGCCAGCACAGGGGGGAATTCACCCCTCCACTTT.

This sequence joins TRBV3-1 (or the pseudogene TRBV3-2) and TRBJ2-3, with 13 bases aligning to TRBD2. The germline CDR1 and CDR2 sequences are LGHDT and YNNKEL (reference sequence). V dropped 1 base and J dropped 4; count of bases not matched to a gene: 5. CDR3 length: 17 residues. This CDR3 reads CASSQGTSGGPADTQYF. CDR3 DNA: TGTGCCAGCAGCCAAGGGACTAGCGGGGGCCCGGCAGATACGCAGTATTTT.

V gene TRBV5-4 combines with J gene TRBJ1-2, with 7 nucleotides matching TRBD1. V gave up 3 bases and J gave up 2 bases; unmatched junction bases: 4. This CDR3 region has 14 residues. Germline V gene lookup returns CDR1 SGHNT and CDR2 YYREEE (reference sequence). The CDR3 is CASSWTGNNYGYTF. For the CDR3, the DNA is TGTGCCAGCAGCTGGACAGGTAACAACTATGGCTACACCTTC.

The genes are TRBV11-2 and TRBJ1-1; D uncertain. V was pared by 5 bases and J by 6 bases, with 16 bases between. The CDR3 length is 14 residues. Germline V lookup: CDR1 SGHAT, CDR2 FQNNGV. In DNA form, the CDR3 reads TGTGCCAGCAGCCCCCAGGCGGGCCACGCTGAAGCTTTCTTT. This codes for CASSPQAGHAEAFF.

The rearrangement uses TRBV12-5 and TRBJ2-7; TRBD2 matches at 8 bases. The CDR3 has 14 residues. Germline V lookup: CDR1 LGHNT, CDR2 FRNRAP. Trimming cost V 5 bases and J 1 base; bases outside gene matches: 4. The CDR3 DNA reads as TGTGCTAGTGGTCGGGGGGGTGGTTCCTACGAGCAGTACTTC. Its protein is CASGRGGGSYEQYF.

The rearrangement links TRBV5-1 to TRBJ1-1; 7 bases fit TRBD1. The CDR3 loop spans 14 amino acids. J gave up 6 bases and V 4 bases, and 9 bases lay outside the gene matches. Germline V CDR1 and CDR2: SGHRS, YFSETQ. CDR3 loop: CASSVRQGAAEAFF. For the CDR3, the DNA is TGCGCCAGCAGCGTCAGACAGGGAGCGGCTGAAGCTTTCTTT.

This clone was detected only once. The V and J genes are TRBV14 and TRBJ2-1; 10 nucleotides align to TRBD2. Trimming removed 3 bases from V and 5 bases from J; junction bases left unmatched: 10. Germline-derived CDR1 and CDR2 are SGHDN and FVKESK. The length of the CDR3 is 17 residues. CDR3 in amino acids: CASSQSGLAYIDNEQFF. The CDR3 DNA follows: TGTGCCAGCAGCCAGTCGGGACTAGCGTATATAGACAATGAGCAGTTCTTC.

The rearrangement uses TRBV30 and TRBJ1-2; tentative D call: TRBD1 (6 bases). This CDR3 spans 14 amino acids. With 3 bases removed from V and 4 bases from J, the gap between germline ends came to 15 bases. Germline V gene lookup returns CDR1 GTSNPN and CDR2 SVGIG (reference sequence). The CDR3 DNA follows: TGTGCCTGGAGACCGGGACACCACCCCTATGGCTACACCTTC. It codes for CAWRPGHHPYGYTF.

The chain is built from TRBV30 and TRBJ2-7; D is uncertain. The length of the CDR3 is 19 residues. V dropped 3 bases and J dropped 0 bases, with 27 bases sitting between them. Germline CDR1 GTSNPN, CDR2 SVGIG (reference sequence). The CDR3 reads CAWSGSRLALGSSSYEQYF. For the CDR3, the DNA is TGTGCCTGGAGCGGATCAAGGCTCGCCCTCGGGTCTAGCTCCTACGAGCAGTACTTC.

The CDR3 loop is CATSDAGSTDTQYF. The CDR3 DNA reads as TGTGCCACCAGTGACGCCGGGAGCACAGATACGCAGTATTTT. This chain connects TRBV24-1 to TRBJ2-3; D is undetermined. The CDR3 extends over 14 amino acids. Per the germline V gene, CDR1 is KGHDR and CDR2 is SFDVKD. Trimming took 4 bases from V and 0 from J, leaving 7 bases between them.

Written as DNA, the CDR3 is TGTGCCAGCAGTTCCGGGACAGGGGGCAACTATGGCTACACCTTC. This gives the protein CASSSGTGGNYGYTF. The genes are TRBV27 and TRBJ1-2; 12 bases fit TRBD1. Unmatched junction bases numbered 2, after V lost 4 bases and J lost 2 bases. CDR1 and CDR2 from the germline V gene are MNHEY and SMNVEV (reference sequence). The CDR3 length is 15 residues.

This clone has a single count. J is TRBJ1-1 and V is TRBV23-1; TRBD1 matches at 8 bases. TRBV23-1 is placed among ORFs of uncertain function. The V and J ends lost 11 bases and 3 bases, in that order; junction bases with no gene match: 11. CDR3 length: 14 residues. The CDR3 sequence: CAPPQGAWDTEAFF. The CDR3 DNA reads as TGCGCCCCTCCGCAGGGGGCGTGGGACACTGAAGCTTTCTTT.

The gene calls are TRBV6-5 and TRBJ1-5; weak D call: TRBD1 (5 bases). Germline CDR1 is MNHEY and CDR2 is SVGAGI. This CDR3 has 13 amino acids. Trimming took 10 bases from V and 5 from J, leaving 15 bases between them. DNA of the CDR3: TGTGCCACCCGACCCGGGACTGATCAGCCCCAGCATTTT. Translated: CATRPGTDQPQHF.

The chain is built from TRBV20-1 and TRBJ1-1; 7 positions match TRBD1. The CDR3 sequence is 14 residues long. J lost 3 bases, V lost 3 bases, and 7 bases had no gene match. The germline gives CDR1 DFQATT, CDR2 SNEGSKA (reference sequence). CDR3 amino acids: CSASRSTGYTEAFF. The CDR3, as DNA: TGCAGTGCTAGTCGATCGACAGGGTACACTGAAGCTTTCTTT.

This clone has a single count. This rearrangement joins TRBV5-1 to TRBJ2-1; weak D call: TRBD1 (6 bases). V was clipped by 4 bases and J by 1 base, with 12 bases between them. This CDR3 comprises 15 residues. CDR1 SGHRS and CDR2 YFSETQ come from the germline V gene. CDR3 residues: CASSEDGTSYNEQFF. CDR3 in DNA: TGCGCCAGCAGCGAGGACGGGACATCCTACAATGAGCAGTTCTTC.